This T cell receptor beta chain was sequenced for a study of low-dose radiotherapy and immunotherapy resistance in tumors. The overall study: From cycle 1 day 1, patients took oral aspirin 300 mg every day for four cycles.

The time point: before trial treatment. Primers targeting TRAV and TRBV primed first-strand cDNA, covering alpha and beta chains. With a V-primer adapter and a constant-region primer, TCRs were amplified for around 21 PCR cycles. TCRdb used MiXCR to reprocess the reads, holding one entry per CDR3 protein. The data show tens of thousands of distinct CDR3 sequences, 15% to 20% seen once. The CDR3 runs to 16 residues. CDR1 is SGHTA and CDR2 is FQGNSA in the germline V gene. V was cut by 7 bases and J by 2 bases, with 18 bases left in between. This clonotype came up many times. This rearrangement joins TRBV7-2 to TRBJ1-3; D uncertain. The sequence was obtained from a male donor with prostate cancer. The sequencing used PBMCs, collected before treatment. The CDR3 DNA follows: TGTGCCAGCACCCCGTACCTTTATTGGGCTGGAAACACCATATATTTT. Residues: CASTPYLYWAGNTIYF.